Shown below are 25 T cell receptor beta chains from a single sample sequenced in a study of OX40 agonist ivuxolimab in advanced cancers. Assay: immunoSEQ multiplex PCR; the TCRdb copy retains only in-frame clones and omits some. The sample comprises nearly 85,000 clones, approximately 82% of which are singletons, and approximately 0.78% rests with the top ten. Specimen: CD4+ or CD8+ T cells sorted from blood, collected in a trial of the OX40 agonist ivuxolimab. The receptors were gathered from an adult with an advanced solid tumor such as melanoma, head and neck, liver or kidney cancer.

The chain employs TRBV5-6 and TRBJ2-7; 8 bases match TRBD1. There are 14 residues in the CDR3. V shed 4 bases, J shed 2 bases, and the junction held 5 bases outside the gene matches. Germline lookup yields CDR1 SGHDT and CDR2 YYEEEE. This CDR3 is CASSTRTGTYEQYF. For the CDR3, the DNA is TGTGCCAGCAGCACCCGGACAGGGACCTACGAGCAGTACTTC.

This chain uses TRBV10-3 with TRBJ2-5, with TRBD2 identical over 7 bases. The CDR3 length is 14 residues. V was pared by 6 bases and J by 4 bases, with 8 bases of the junction left unmatched. Germline V CDR1 and CDR2: ENHRY, SYGVKD. CDR3 region: CAIRNGGNRETQYF. The DNA for the CDR3 is TGTGCCATCAGAAACGGGGGGAACCGAGAGACCCAGTACTTC.

V and J are TRBV7-2 and TRBJ2-4; D is undetermined. CDR1 and CDR2 (germline): SGHTA, FQGNSA. V was cut by 4 bases and J by 0 bases, with 4 bases left in between. This CDR3 spans 13 amino acids. As DNA, the CDR3 is TGTGCCAGCAGCTCCCTAGCCAAAAACATTCAGTACTTC. It specifies CASSSLAKNIQYF.

The chain uses TRBV11-2 and TRBJ2-6; D may be TRBD1 (5 bases). Trimming shortened V by 1 base and J by 4 bases, and 14 bases separated the two germline ends. There are 17 residues in the CDR3. Germline values: CDR1 SGHAT, CDR2 FQNNGV. The CDR3 DNA reads as TGTGCCAGCAGCTTAGTAGGTAGGGGTGCGGGGGCCAACGTCCTGACTTTC. It yields the protein CASSLVGRGAGANVLTF. The full variable domain, completed using reference TRBV11-2 and TRBJ2-6, is EAGVAQSPRYKIIEKRQSVAFWCNPISGHATLYWYQQILGQGPKLLIQFQNNGVVDDSQLPKDRFSAERLKGVDSTLKIQPAKLEDSAVYLCASSLVGRGAGANVLTFGAGSRLTVL.

On this clone itself: The same CDR3 arises from other DNA sequences in this sample as well. The chain recombines TRBV7-2 with TRBJ2-1, with 14 bases fitting TRBD2. Germline CDR1 and CDR2: SGHTA and FQGNSA. Trimming cost V 5 bases and J 6 bases; bases outside gene matches: 6. The length of the CDR3 is 16 residues. This chain's CDR3 is CASSPRLAGGRNEQFF. CDR3 DNA: TGTGCCAGCAGCCCGCGACTAGCGGGGGGGCGCAATGAGCAGTTCTTC.

This rearrangement joins TRBV9 to TRBJ1-3; D gene uncertain. Germline values: CDR1 SGDLS, CDR2 YYNGEE. The CDR3 covers 16 residues. V lost 7 bases and J lost 0, with 17 bases in between. The CDR3 loop is CASSRSAQSSGNTIYF. In DNA form, the CDR3 reads TGTGCCAGCTCCCGGAGCGCGCAGAGCTCTGGAAACACCATATATTTT. The full variable domain, its missing parts supplied by reference TRBV9 and TRBJ1-3, is DSGVTQTPKHLITATGQRVTLRCSPRSGDLSVYWYQQSLDQGLQFLIQYYNGEERAKGNILERFSAQQFPDLHSELNLSSLELGDSALYFCASSRSAQSSGNTIYFGEGSWLTVV.

This clone turned up a few times. This chain connects TRBV4-3 to TRBJ1-2; possibly TRBD1 for D (6 bases). Trimming removed 2 bases at V and 2 bases at J, with 12 bases between. Looked up from germline, CDR1 is LGHNA and CDR2 is YSLEER. This CDR3 spans 15 amino acids. CDR3 residues: CASSQYWTENYGYTF. CDR3 sequence (DNA): TGCGCCAGCAGCCAATATTGGACAGAGAACTATGGCTACACCTTC.

This rearrangement joins TRBV2 to TRBJ2-1; tentative D call: TRBD2 (5 bases). This CDR3 comprises 14 residues. Trimming cost V 6 bases and J 0 bases, with 9 bases left between them. Germline V lookup: CDR1 SNHLY, CDR2 FYNNEI. The CDR3 DNA is TGTGCCAGCAGGGAGGCTAGCTCCTACAATGAGCAGTTCTTC. This translates into CASREASSYNEQFF.

The chain carries TRBV19 and TRBJ2-6, with 7 positions matching TRBD1. This CDR3 comprises 16 residues. Losses at the gene ends were 7 bases for V and 1 base for J; bases not matched to a gene: 7. Germline CDR1 reads LNHDA; CDR2 reads SQIVND (reference sequence). The CDR3 sequence is CASNKMDRSGANVLTF. The CDR3 DNA sequence: TGTGCCAGTAATAAAATGGACAGGTCTGGGGCCAACGTCCTGACTTTC.

The chain carries TRBV5-6 and TRBJ2-2; tentatively, D is TRBD2 (5 bases). The CDR3 loop spans 16 amino acids. Between the trimmed V and J ends, which lost 0 bases and 2 bases, there was a span of 11 bases. CDR1 and CDR2 from the germline V gene are SGHDT and YYEEEE. The CDR3 DNA sequence: TGTGCCAGCAGCTTGGGCCTAGCTACAAACACCGGGGAGCTGTTTTTT. Protein sequence: CASSLGLATNTGELFF.

This clone was observed a single time. The rearrangement uses TRBV6-1 and TRBJ2-2, with D possibly TRBD2 on 5 matching bases. V lost 5 bases and J lost 4, with 8 bases in between. Germline assignment: CDR1 MNHNS and CDR2 SASEGT. CDR3 size: 13 residues. The CDR3 region is CASSQLVTGELFF. In DNA form, the CDR3 reads TGTGCCAGCAGTCAACTAGTCACCGGGGAGCTGTTTTTT.

CDR3 sequence reads: CASSPTRGGVGYLEKFF. The CDR3 DNA is TGTGCCAGCAGCCCCACCCGGGGGGGGGTGGGATATTTGGAAAAGTTCTTC. This chain joins TRBV7-2 and TRBJ2-1; TRBD2 aligns across 8 bases. V shed 5 bases and J 14 bases; nucleotides not matched to a gene: 23. This CDR3 contains 17 residues. The germline V gene encodes CDR1 SGHTA and CDR2 FQGNSA.

This clone was observed a few times. The gene calls are TRBV7-9 and TRBJ1-6, with a weak D call TRBD1 (5 bases). The CDR3 is 15 residues long. Germline-derived CDR1 and CDR2 are SEHNR and FQNEAQ (reference sequence). V lost 0 bases and J lost 6, with 9 bases in between. The CDR3 is CASSLAGGANSPLHF. CDR3 bases: TGTGCCAGCAGCTTAGCGGGGGGAGCTAATTCACCCCTCCACTTT.

The chain couples TRBV11-2 to TRBJ1-1; D is uncertain. This CDR3 region has 13 residues. Trimming left V 8 bases short and J 4 bases short, with 14 bases between. Germline loops: CDR1 SGHAT, CDR2 FQNNGV. Here the CDR3 DNA reads TGTGCCAGCCTGTACGATCGGGGCACTGAAGCTTTCTTT. As protein: CASLYDRGTEAFF.

The rearrangement links TRBV11-2 to TRBJ1-5; 10 positions match TRBD1. After removal of 1 base from V and 4 bases from J, the junction contained 10 bases not matched to a gene. The CDR3 contains 18 residues. The germline V gene has CDR1 SGHAT and CDR2 FQNNGV. The CDR3 reads CASSLGLTGTGVNQPQHF. CDR3 DNA sequence: TGTGCCAGCAGCTTAGGACTGACCGGGACAGGGGTGAATCAGCCCCAGCATTTT.

The chain links TRBV30 to TRBJ2-3; weak D call: TRBD2 (6 bases). Looked up from germline, CDR1 is GTSNPN and CDR2 is SVGIG (reference sequence). Trimming removed 1 base from V and 4 bases from J, with 15 bases in between. CDR3 length: 15 amino acids. This CDR3 is CAWSGGAGLADTQYF. The CDR3 coding sequence is TGTGCCTGGAGTGGAGGGGCGGGGCTGGCAGATACGCAGTATTTT.

This clone turned up a few times. The chain carries TRBV7-2 and TRBJ2-3, with TRBD1 matching over 7 bases. With 2 bases clipped from V and 2 bases from J, the junction kept 4 bases outside the gene matches. This CDR3 is 15 amino acids long. Per the germline V gene, CDR1 is SGHTA and CDR2 is FQGNSA. This CDR3 reads CASSLLQGITDTQYF. The CDR3, as DNA: TGTGCCAGCAGCTTACTACAGGGGATCACAGATACGCAGTATTTT. Full variable domain (missing parts from reference TRBV7-2 and TRBJ2-3): GAGVSQSPSNKVTEKGKDVELRCDPISGHTALYWYRQSLGQGLEFLIYFQGNSAPDKSGLPSDRFSAERTGGSVSTLTIQRTQQEDSAVYLCASSLLQGITDTQYFGPGTRLTVL.

The gene calls are TRBV6-5 and TRBJ2-7, with D maybe TRBD2 (6 bases). The V and J ends lost 4 bases and 2 bases respectively, with 18 bases between them. Germline lookup yields CDR1 MNHEY and CDR2 SVGAGI. This CDR3 is built from 16 residues. The CDR3 nucleotides read TGTGCCAGCAGTTTAGGAATTAGCGGAGGGGCCTACGAGCAGTACTTC. Amino acids: CASSLGISGGAYEQYF.

V is TRBV2 and J is TRBJ1-2; the match to TRBD1 covers 9 bases. The CDR3 has 15 amino acids. Germline V gene lookup returns CDR1 SNHLY and CDR2 FYNNEI. The ends lost 3 bases at V and 4 bases at J; junction bases unmatched: 6. CDR3 sequence reads: CASSDMGQGLYGYTF. CDR3 bases: TGTGCCAGCAGTGACATGGGACAGGGCCTCTATGGCTACACCTTC.

This chain links TRBV18 with TRBJ1-2; possible D gene TRBD1, 6 bases. Germline V CDR1 and CDR2: KGHSH, LQKENI. The ends were cut back, 3 bases at V and 3 bases at J, with 17 bases in the middle. The CDR3 is 16 residues long. The CDR3 DNA reads TGTGCCAGCTCACCCGACAGGTCAGCCCTACACTATGGCTACACCTTC. Protein sequence: CASSPDRSALHYGYTF.

The V gene is TRBV4-1, the J gene TRBJ2-5; 7 bases align to TRBD2. This CDR3 contains 14 residues. The V gene end was trimmed by 1 base and the J gene end by 4 bases; junction bases not matched to a gene: 3. CDR1 is MGHRA and CDR2 is YSYEKL in the germline V gene. In DNA, the CDR3 is TGCGCCAGCAGCCAAGGTGGGGGGGGAGAGACCCAGTACTTC. Its translation is CASSQGGGGETQYF.

This clone was seen a handful of times. The chain uses TRBV29-1 and TRBJ2-2, with D hard to call. Per germline, CDR1 SQVTM and CDR2 ANQGSEA. The V gene lost 3 bases and the J gene lost 4 bases, with 9 bases spanning the gap. The CDR3 loop spans 13 amino acids. In DNA form, the CDR3 reads TGCAGCGTTGAGCGCGGCCCCACCGGGGAGCTGTTTTTT. This codes for CSVERGPTGELFF.

The chain recombines TRBV11-2 with TRBJ1-4, with D perhaps TRBD1 (5 bases). Trimming left V 5 bases short and J 8 bases short, with 21 bases between. Per the germline V gene, CDR1 is SGHAT and CDR2 is FQNNGV. The CDR3 runs 16 residues. The CDR3, as DNA: TGTGCCAGCAGCCGCCTTTCACAAGGGAGGGGCGAAAAACTGTTTTTT. It codes for CASSRLSQGRGEKLFF.

The genes are TRBV18 and TRBJ1-2; 7 nucleotides match TRBD1. Per the germline V gene, CDR1 is KGHSH and CDR2 is LQKENI. Trimming cost V 3 bases and J 7 bases; bases outside gene matches: 11. The CDR3 is 15 residues long. CDR3 bases: TGTGCCAGCTCACCCACAGGGGTTCGGGACTCTGGCTACACCTTC. Encoded protein: CASSPTGVRDSGYTF.

The CDR3 is CASSLVAGGSYEQYF. Written as DNA, the CDR3 is TGTGCCAGCAGCTTAGTGGCGGGGGGCTCCTACGAGCAGTACTTC. The J gene is TRBJ2-7, the V gene TRBV7-8, with 8 bases that match TRBD2. This CDR3 contains 15 residues. V lost 1 base and J lost 0; bases outside the gene matches: 2. From germline, CDR1 is SGHVS and CDR2 FQNEAQ.